A single T cell receptor beta chain is shown here with its context. This record belongs to a study of T cells after yellow fever vaccination. In the study overall: Researchers used CD3, CD45RA, CCR7 and CD95 to sort out EM, EMRA, CM and Tscm memory subsets.

Points from the study as a whole: Though it reached lower strength, the secondary response hit its peak faster, day 5 versus 15.

J gave up 5 bases and V 1 base, and 3 bases lay outside the gene matches. This CDR3 is 14 amino acids long. The germline V gene has CDR1 DFQATT and CDR2 SNEGSKA (reference sequence). TCRdb re-called the 5' RACE reads with MiXCR, one entry per CDR3 protein. Of 25,000 to 35,000 distinct CDR3 sequences in the sample, about 6% were seen once. This TCR came from a man aged 25-45 years who received the YFV17D yellow fever vaccine. This chain links TRBV20-1 with TRBJ1-5; TRBD1 agrees at 9 bases. The material sequenced was PBMCs, either bulk or a sorted T-cell subset (CD4+, CD8+, memory, or dextramer-sorted; not recorded which), taken on the day of the yellow fever booster vaccination. The CDR3 protein is CSARGDRGDQPQHF. The DNA of the CDR3 is TGCAGTGCTAGAGGTGACAGGGGGGATCAGCCCCAGCATTTT.